This T cell receptor (beta chain) was recovered during a study of human T cells and chemical hapten exposure. This clonotype was counted between two and nine times. TCRdb re-analysed the RACE reads in MiXCR, keeping a single row per CDR3 protein. The profile shows some 94,000 distinct CDR3 sequences, about an eighth of them singletons. Time point reported: patch test 1, 2 weeks after DPC sensitization. Treatment in this sample: therapeutic diphenylcyclopropenone sensitization with weekly scalp DPC. Sequencing used whole blood, obtained in connection with sensitization to the hapten diphenylcyclopropenone (DPC). This receptor was obtained from a woman aged 40-49 years with alopecia areata. Some clones in this sample may be carry-over from other donors' samples.

The CDR3 loop is CASLNRFETQYF. The CDR3 region has the DNA TGTGCCAGCCTCAATCGGTTTGAGACCCAGTACTTC. The chain is built from TRBV6-4 and TRBJ2-5; no definite D call. V lost 8 bases, J lost 5 bases, and 12 bases lay in between. CDR1 and CDR2 (germline): MRHNA, SNTAGT. The CDR3 loop spans 12 amino acids.